This T cell receptor beta chain was profiled in a study of T-cell reconstitution after alpha-beta-depleted transplantation in children (dated by TCRdb to the mid-2010s). The study in broad terms: The study quantitatively tracked T-cell immune reconstitution after TCRalphabeta/CD19-depleted allogeneic hematopoietic cell transplantation in children using TCR repertoire profiling. Here is what the overall study found, with its caveats: Over subsequent months, a decline in hyperexpanded clone frequencies was noted, and after one year, T-cell counts and TCRbeta diversity were mostly ascribed to newly produced T cells. In some patients, the high TCRbeta diversity seen at day 60 was put down to recipient T cells and intrathymic progenitors that had survived conditioning. The apparently early recovery of alphabetaT-cell counts about two months after transplant reportedly depended on only several hundred rapidly expanded clones that came from non-depleted graft cells.

Libraries were built with PCR. Sequencing relied on an Illumina HiSeq 2500. Molecular barcoding was employed in the preparation of TCR libraries, with unique molecular identifiers being used to normalize TCRbeta repertoire quantification. TCRdb reanalyzed the raw reads on its own, using fastp at Q25 for trimming and MiXCR for clone calling, and kept in-frame beta chains. Here each entry gathers all rows of one CDR3 protein and keeps the most common genes and DNA. The sample table lists fewer than 35,000 distinct CDR3 sequences, about a sixth of them with a count of one. Approximately 35% of the sample lies in the top ten. In the paper's terms, the time point label means: day 60 (about 2 months) after transplantation. Sample treatment or condition, as interpreted from the label and publication: allogeneic hematopoietic cell transplantation with graft depleted of TCRalphabeta T cells and CD19 B cells. The children who served as transplant recipients had been given grafts of TCRalphabeta/CD19-depleted allogeneic hematopoietic cells.

The germline V gene sets CDR1 to SGHRS and CDR2 to YFSETQ. The CDR3 starts with the cysteine, ends with the phenylalanine, and has 13 residues. The entry retains the CDR3 DNA only, 39 bases that are in frame from base 1. The V end loses 0 bases and the J end loses 0 bases, and a stretch of 0 bases separates them. This clonotype was found many times. No antigen is known for it. Base qualities are not recorded, but no much larger clone differs from it by a single base. The chain employs TRBV5-1 and TRBJ2-2, with the D gene not confidently named. Sample: PBMCs, mostly from graft donor cells, taken 60 days after TCRalphabeta/CD19-depleted stem cell transplant. The origin of this receptor is a male patient between 2 and 9 years old who had a stem cell transplant for acute lymphoblastic leukemia, so the T cells may come from the graft donor. The CDR3 protein: CASSLANTGELFF. The DNA sequence is as follows: TGCGCCAGCAGCTTGGCGAACACCGGGGAGCTGTTTTTT. With all but the CDR3 taken from the reference TRBV5-1 and TRBJ2-2 genes, the full variable domain is: KAGVTQTPRYLIKTRGQQVTLSCSPISGHRSVSWYQQTPGQGLQFLFEYFSETQRNKGNFPGRFSGRQFSNSRSEMNVSTLELGDSALYLCASSLANTGELFFGEGSRLTVL.